The 2 T cell receptor beta chains below were found in one sample sequenced in a study of blood T cell repertoires in COVID-19. Sequencing used immunoSEQ multiplex PCR; TCRdb keeps in-frame clones, though not all of them. Among some 150,000 clones, approximately 81% were seen once, and the ten largest hold roughly 34%. What was sequenced was peripheral blood. The receptors originated from a human donor in a cohort sampled during active COVID-19.

V usage is TRBV30 and J usage is TRBJ1-2; D perhaps matches TRBD1 (6 bases). The CDR3 extends over 14 amino acids. Trimming stripped 3 bases from V and 0 bases from J, with 11 bases between. The germline gives CDR1 GTSNPN, CDR2 SVGIG (reference sequence). CDR3 nucleotide sequence: TGTGCCTGGAGAGGGGACACTTCTAACTATGGCTACACCTTC. It specifies CAWRGDTSNYGYTF.

This clone was found a few times. The chain has TRBV11-3 and TRBJ2-7; 7 nucleotides match TRBD1. Germline V lookup: CDR1 SGHNT, CDR2 YENEEA. The CDR3 loop spans 14 amino acids. V lost 4 bases to trimming and J lost 2 bases; unmatched junction nucleotides: 5. CDR3 DNA sequence: TGTGCCAGCAGCTCTGGGACAGAGGCCTACGAGCAGTACTTC. Translated: CASSSGTEAYEQYF.